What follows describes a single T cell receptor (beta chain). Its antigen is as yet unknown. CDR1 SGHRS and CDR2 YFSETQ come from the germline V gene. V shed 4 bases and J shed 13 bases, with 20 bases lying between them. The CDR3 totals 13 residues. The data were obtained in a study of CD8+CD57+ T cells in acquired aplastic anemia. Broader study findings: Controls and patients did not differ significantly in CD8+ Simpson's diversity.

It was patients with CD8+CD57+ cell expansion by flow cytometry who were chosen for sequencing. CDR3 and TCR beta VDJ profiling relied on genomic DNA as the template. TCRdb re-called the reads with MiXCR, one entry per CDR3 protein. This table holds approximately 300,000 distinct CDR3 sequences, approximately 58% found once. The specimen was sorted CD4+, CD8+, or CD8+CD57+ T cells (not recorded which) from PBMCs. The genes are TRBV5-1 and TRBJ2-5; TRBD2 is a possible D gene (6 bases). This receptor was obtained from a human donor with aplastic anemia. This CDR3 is CASSPSGDGRGYF. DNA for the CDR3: TGCGCCAGCAGCCCCTCGGGGGACGGGAGAGGGTACTTC.